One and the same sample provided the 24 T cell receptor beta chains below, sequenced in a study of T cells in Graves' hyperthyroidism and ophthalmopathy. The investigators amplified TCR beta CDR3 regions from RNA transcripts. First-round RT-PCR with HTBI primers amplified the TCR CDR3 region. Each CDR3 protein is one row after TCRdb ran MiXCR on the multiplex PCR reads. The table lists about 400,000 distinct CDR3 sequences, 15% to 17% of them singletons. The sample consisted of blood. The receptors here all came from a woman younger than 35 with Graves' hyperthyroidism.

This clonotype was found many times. The CDR3 protein is CSAATGTSNEAQYF. DNA for the CDR3: TGCAGTGCTGCCACCGGGACTTCGAACGAGGCCCAGTACTTC. The chain couples TRBV20-1 to TRBJ2-5; D is possibly TRBD2 (6 bases). Germline CDR1 DFQATT, CDR2 SNEGSKA (reference sequence). Trimming pared 5 bases from V and 9 bases from J, leaving 22 bases between. This CDR3 contains 14 residues.

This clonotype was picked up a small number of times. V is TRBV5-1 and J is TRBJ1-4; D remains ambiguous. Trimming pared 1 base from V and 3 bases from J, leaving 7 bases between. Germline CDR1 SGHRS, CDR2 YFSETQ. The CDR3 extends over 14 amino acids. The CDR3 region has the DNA TGCGCCAGCAGCTTGACGGCCGCTAATGAAAAACTGTTTTTT. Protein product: CASSLTAANEKLFF.

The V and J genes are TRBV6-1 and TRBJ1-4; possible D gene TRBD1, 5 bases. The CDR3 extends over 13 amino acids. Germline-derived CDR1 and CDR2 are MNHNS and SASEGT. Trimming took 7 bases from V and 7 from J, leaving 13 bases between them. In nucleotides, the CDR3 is TGTGCCAGCAAGACTCGGGGGGGTGAAAAACTGTTTTTT. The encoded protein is CASKTRGGEKLFF.

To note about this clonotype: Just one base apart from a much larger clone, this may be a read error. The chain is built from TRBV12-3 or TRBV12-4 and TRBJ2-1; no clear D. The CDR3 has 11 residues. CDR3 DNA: TGTGCCGGCAGTCCTAGGAATGAGCAGTTCTTC. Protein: CAGSPRNEQFF.

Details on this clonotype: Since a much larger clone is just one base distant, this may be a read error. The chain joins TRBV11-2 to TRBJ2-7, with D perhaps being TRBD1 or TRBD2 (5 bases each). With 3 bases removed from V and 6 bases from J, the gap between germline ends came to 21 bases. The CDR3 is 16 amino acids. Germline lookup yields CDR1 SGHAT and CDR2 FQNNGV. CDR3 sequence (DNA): TGTGCCAGCAGCTTCGGGGCAGGTCAAACTTCATGCGAGCAGTACTTC. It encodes CASSFGAGQTSCEQYF.

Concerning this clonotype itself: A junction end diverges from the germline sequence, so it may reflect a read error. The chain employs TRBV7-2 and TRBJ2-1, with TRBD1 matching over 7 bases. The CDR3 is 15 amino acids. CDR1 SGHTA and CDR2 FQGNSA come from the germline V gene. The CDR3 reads CASSRERGLRNERFF. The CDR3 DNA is TGTGCCAGCAGCCGCGAGAGGGGGCTACGCAATGAGCGGTTCTTC.

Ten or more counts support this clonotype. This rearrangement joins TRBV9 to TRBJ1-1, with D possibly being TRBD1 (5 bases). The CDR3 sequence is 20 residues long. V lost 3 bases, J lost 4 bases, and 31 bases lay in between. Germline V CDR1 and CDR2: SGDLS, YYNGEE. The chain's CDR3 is CASSESQIPGPNSGATEAFF. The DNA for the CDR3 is TGTGCCAGCAGCGAGAGCCAAATCCCGGGACCCAATTCGGGAGCCACTGAAGCTTTCTTT.

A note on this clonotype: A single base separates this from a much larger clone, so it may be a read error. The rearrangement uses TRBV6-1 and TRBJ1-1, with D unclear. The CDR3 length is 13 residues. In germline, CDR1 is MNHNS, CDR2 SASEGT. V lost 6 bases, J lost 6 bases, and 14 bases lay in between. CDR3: CASSQAVRAEAFF. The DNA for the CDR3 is TGTGCCAGCAGCCAGGCCGTCCGGGCTGAAGCTTTCTTT.

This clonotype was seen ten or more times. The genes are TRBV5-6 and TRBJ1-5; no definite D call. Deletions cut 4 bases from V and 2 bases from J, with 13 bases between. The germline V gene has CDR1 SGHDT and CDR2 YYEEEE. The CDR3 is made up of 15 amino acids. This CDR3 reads CASSMNDGGNQPQHF. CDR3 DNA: TGTGCCAGCAGCATGAATGACGGTGGCAATCAGCCCCAGCATTTT.

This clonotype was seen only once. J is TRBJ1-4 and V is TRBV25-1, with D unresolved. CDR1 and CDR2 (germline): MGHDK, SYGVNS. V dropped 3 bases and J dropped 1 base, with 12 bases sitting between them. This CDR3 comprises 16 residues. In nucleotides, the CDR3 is TGTGCCAGCAGTGATTACCAAGCTCTAACTAATGAAAAACTGTTTTTT. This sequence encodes CASSDYQALTNEKLFF.

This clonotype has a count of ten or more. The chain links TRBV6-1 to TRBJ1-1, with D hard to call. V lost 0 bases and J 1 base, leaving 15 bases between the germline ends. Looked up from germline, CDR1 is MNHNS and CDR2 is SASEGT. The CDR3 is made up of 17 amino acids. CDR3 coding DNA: TGTGCCAGCAGTGAAGCGCTTCTTTGGTCGGCGAACACTGAAGCTTTCTTT. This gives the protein CASSEALLWSANTEAFF.

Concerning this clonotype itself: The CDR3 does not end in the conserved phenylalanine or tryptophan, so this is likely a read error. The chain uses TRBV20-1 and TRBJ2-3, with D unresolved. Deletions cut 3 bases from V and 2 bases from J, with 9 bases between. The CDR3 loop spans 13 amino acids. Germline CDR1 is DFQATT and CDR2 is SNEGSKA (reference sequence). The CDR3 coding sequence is TGCAGTGCTAGCTCCCTCAACACAGATACGCAGTATCTT. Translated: CSASSLNTDTQYL.

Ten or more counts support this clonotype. CDR3 DNA sequence: TGTGCCAGCAGCCAGGGGGAAGCGATGGGCCAAGAGACCCAGTACTTC. As protein: CASSQGEAMGQETQYF. This rearrangement joins TRBV7-3 to TRBJ2-5; 7 positions agree with TRBD1. V dropped 5 bases and J dropped 1; count of bases not matched to a gene: 10. Germline-derived CDR1 and CDR2 are SGHTA and FQGTGA. The length of the CDR3 is 16 residues.

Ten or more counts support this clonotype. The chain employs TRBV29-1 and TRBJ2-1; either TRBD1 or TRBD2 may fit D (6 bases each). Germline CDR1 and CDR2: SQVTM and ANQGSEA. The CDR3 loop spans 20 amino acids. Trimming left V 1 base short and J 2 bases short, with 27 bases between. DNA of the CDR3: TGCAGCGTTGAAGTCCCGAGTCCCGGGGGCTCTGGAGCGACCTACAATGAGCAGTTCTTC. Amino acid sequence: CSVEVPSPGGSGATYNEQFF.

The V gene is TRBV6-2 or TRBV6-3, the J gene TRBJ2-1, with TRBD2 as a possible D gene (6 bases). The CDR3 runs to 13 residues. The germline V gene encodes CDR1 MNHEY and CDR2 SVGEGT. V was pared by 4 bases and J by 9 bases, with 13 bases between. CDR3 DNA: TGTGCCAGCAGTTCGACTAGATCAAGTGAGCAGTTCTTC. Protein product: CASSSTRSSEQFF.

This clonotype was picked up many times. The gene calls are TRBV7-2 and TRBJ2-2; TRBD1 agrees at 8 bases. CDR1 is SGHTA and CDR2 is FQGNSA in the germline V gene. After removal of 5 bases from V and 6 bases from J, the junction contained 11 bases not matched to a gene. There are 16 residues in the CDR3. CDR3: CASSRRRDRLAGELFF. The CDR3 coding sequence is TGTGCCAGCAGCCGCAGACGGGACAGGTTGGCCGGGGAGCTGTTTTTT. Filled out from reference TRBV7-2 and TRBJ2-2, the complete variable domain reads GAGVSQSPSNKVTEKGKDVELRCDPISGHTALYWYRQSLGQGLEFLIYFQGNSAPDKSGLPSDRFSAERTGGSVSTLTIQRTQQEDSAVYLCASSRRRDRLAGELFFGEGSRLTVL.

The CDR3 sequence: CSASLGGVEGYTF. The CDR3 nucleotides read TGCAGCGCCTCCTTGGGAGGGGTAGAAGGCTACACCTTC. The chain combines TRBV29-1 with TRBJ1-2, with D possibly TRBD1 on 5 matching bases. This CDR3 comprises 13 residues. Germline V gene data show CDR1 as SQVTM and CDR2 as ANQGSEA. Trimming took off 7 bases at V and 8 bases at J, with 20 bases between the two ends.

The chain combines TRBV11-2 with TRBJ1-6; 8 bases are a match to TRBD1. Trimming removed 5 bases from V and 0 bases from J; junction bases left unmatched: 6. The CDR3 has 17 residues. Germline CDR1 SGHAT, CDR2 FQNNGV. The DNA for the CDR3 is TGTGCCAGCAGCGGACAGGGTTCCAGCTCCTATAATTCACCCCTCCACTTT. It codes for CASSGQGSSSYNSPLHF.

Here the CDR3 DNA reads TGTGCCAGCAGCGCTCCCGGGGCCCCTGAAGCTTTCTTT. This translates into CASSAPGAPEAFF. This chain links TRBV9 with TRBJ1-1; a possible D gene is TRBD1 (5 bases). Germline V gene sequence: CDR1 SGDLS, CDR2 YYNGEE. This CDR3 is 13 amino acids long. With 3 bases removed from V and 6 bases from J, the gap between germline ends came to 12 bases.

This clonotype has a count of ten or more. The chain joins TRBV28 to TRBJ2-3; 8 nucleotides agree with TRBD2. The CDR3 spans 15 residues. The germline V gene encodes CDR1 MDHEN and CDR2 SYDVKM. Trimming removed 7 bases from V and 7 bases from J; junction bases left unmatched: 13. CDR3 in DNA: TGTGCCAGCACTGTTAGCGGGAATTTAAGGTATACGCAGTATTTT. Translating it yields CASTVSGNLRYTQYF. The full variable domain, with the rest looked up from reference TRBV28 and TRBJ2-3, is DVKVTQSSRYLVKRTGEKVFLECVQDMDHENMFWYRQDPGLGLRLIYFSYDVKMKEKGDIPEGYSVSREKKERFSLILESASTNQTSMYLCASTVSGNLRYTQYFGPGTRLTVL.

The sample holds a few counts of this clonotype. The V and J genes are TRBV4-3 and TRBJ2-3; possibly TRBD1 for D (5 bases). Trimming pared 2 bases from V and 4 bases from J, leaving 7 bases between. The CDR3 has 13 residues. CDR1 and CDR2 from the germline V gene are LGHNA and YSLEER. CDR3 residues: CASSQLRADTQYF. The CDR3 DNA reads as TGCGCCAGCAGCCAACTCAGGGCAGATACGCAGTATTTT.

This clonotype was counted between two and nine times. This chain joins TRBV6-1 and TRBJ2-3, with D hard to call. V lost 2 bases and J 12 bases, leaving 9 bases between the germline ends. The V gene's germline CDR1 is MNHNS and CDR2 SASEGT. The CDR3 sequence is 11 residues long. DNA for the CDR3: TGTGCCAGCAGTGAAATGGGGAAACAGTATTTT. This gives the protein CASSEMGKQYF.

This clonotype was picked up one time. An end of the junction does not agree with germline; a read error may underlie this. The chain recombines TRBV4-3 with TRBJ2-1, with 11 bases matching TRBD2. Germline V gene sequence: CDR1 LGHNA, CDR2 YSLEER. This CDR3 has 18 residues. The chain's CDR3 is CAGSQEGRLAGLHNEQFF. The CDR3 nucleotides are TGCGCCGGCAGCCAAGAAGGGCGACTAGCGGGGCTACACAATGAGCAGTTCTTC.

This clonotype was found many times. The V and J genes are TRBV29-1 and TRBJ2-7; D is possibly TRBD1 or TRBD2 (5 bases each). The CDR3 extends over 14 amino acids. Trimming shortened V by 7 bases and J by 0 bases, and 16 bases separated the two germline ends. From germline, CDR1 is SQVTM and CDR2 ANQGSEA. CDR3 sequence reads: CSARDRRVSYEQYF. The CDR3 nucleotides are TGCAGCGCCCGGGACCGCAGAGTCTCCTACGAGCAGTACTTC.